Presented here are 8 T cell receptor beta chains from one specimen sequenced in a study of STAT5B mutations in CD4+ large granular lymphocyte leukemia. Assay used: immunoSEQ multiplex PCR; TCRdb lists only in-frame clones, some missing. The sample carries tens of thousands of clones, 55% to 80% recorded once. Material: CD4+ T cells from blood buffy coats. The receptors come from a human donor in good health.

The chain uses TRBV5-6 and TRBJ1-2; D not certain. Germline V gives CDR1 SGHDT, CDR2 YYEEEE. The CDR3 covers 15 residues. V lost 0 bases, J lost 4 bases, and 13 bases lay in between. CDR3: CASSLVGSSFYGYTF. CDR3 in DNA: TGTGCCAGCAGCTTGGTTGGCAGCTCCTTCTATGGCTACACCTTC. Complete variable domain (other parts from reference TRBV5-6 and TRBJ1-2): DAGVTQSPTHLIKTRGQQVTLRCSPKSGHDTVSWYQQALGQGPQFIFQYYEEEERQRGNFPDRFSGHQFPNYSSELNVNALLLGDSALYLCASSLVGSSFYGYTFGSGTRLTVV.

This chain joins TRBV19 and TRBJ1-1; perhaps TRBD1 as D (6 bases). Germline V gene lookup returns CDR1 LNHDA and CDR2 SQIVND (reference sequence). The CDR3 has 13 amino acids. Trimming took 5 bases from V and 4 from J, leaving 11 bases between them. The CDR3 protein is CASSFTGFTEAFF. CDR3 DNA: TGTGCCAGTAGTTTTACAGGGTTCACTGAAGCTTTCTTT.

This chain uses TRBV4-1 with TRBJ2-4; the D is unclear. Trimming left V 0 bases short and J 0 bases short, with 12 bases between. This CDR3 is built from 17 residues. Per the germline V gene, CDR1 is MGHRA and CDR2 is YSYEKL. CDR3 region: CASSQDNGQLAKNIQYF. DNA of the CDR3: TGCGCCAGCAGCCAAGATAATGGGCAGCTAGCCAAAAACATTCAGTACTTC.

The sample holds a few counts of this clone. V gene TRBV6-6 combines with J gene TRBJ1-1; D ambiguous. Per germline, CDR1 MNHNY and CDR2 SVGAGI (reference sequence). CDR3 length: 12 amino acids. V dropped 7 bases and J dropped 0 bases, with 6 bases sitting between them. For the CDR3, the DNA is TGTGCCAGCACGGGTTTGAACACTGAAGCTTTCTTT. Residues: CASTGLNTEAFF.

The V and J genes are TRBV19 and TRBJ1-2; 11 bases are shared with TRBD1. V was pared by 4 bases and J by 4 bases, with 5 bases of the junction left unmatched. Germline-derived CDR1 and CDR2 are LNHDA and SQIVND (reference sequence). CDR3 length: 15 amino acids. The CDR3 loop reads CASSKDRGRAYGYTF. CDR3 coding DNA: TGTGCCAGTAGTAAGGACAGGGGGCGCGCCTATGGCTACACCTTC.

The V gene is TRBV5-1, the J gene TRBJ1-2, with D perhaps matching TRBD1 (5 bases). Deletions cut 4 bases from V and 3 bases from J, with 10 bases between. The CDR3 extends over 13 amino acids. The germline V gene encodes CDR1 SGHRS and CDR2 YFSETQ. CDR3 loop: CASSLDTYYGYTF. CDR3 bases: TGCGCCAGCAGCCTGGACACTTACTATGGCTACACCTTC.

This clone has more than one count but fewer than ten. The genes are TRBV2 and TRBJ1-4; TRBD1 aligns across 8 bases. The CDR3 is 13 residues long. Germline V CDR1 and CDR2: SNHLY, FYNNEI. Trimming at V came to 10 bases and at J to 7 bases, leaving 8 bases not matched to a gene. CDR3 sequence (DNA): TGTGCCACAGCCGGGACAGGAGGTGAAAAACTGTTTTTT. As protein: CATAGTGGEKLFF. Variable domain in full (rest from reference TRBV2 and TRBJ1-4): EPEVTQTPSHQVTQMGQEVILRCVPISNHLYFYWYRQILGQKVEFLVSFYNNEISEKSEIFDDQFSVERPDGSNFTLKIRSTKLEDSAMYFCATAGTGGEKLFFGSGTQLSVL.

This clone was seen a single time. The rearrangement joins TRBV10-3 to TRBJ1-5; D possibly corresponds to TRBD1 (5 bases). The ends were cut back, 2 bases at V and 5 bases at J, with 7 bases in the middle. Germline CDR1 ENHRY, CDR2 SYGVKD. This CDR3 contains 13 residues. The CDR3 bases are TGTGCCATCAGTGAGGGGGGGGATCAGCCCCAGCATTTT. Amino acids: CAISEGGDQPQHF.